This is a list of T cell receptor beta chains from one sample in a study of blood T cell repertoires in COVID-19. Method: immunoSEQ multiplex PCR; TCRdb's copy keeps in-frame clones and lacks some. The repertoire holds 400,000 to 550,000 clones, with approximately 90% as singletons. What was sequenced was peripheral blood. These receptor sequences come from a woman in her twenties or thirties with acute or convalescent COVID-19. Both conserved end residues are part of each CDR3. D genes are given only for firm matches. A clone size is listed for some rows: how often the clone was seen (once, few, many), or a class if it is expanded.

abundance	j_gene	v_gene	d_gene	CDR3aa	CDR3nt
few	TRBJ2-3	TRBV9	TRBD2	CASSVDSGGLTQYF	TGTGCCAGCAGCGTAGATAGCGGGGGGCTTACGCAGTATTTT
NA	TRBJ1-1	TRBV5-1	NA	CASSQAVGNTEAFF	TGCGCCAGCAGCCAGGCCGTGGGGAACACTGAAGCTTTCTTT
NA	TRBJ2-5	TRBV5-1	TRBD1	CASRRGTEETQYF	TGCGCCAGCAGAAGGGGGACAGAAGAGACCCAGTACTTC
NA	TRBJ2-2	TRBV7-9	NA	CASSSINLANTGELFF	TGTGCCAGCAGCTCTATCAATCTCGCGAACACCGGGGAGCTGTTTTTT
NA	TRBJ1-1	TRBV14	TRBD1	CASSQDPRGRGSGWNTEAFF	TGTGCCAGCAGCCAAGATCCTAGGGGGCGAGGGAGTGGATGGAACACTGAAGCTTTCTTT
NA	TRBJ1-2	TRBV24-1	NA	CATSGSRGEGYTF	TGTGCCACCAGTGGGAGCCGGGGTGAGGGCTACACCTTC
once	TRBJ2-1	TRBV28	TRBD1	CASNRRQGSIFF	TGTGCCAGCAACCGAAGACAGGGCTCAATATTCTTC
NA	TRBJ1-2	TRBV9	TRBD1	CASSAQGQGRSGYTF	TGTGCCAGCAGCGCCCAGGGACAGGGGAGAAGTGGCTACACCTTC
once	TRBJ2-1	TRBV7-3	TRBD1	CASSAPGQDHNEQFF	TGTGCCAGCAGCGCCCCGGGACAGGATCACAATGAGCAGTTCTTC
NA	TRBJ2-3	TRBV4-1	TRBD2	CASSQEWGGSSDTQYF	TGCGCCAGCAGCCAAGAGTGGGGGGGGTCATCGGATACGCAGTATTTT
NA	TRBJ2-5	TRBV11-2	TRBD2	CASSSKGVRGGVETQYF	TGTGCCAGCAGCTCTAAGGGGGTTCGGGGGGGCGTGGAGACCCAGTACTTC
once	TRBJ2-5	TRBV4-1	NA	CASSQDQGRETQYF	TGCGCCAGCAGCCAAGATCAGGGTCGAGAGACCCAGTACTTC
NA	TRBJ1-5	TRBV19	TRBD1	CASSVRRQGIEPQHF	TGTGCCAGTAGCGTCAGACGACAGGGGATTGAGCCCCAGCATTTT
NA	TRBJ2-5	TRBV19	TRBD1	CATKPGQNFQETQYF	TGTGCCACAAAACCGGGACAGAATTTCCAAGAGACCCAGTACTTC
NA	TRBJ2-5	TRBV21-1	NA	CASSTRTGQETQYF	TGTGCCAGCAGCACCCGGACTGGGCAAGAGACCCAGTACTTC
NA	TRBJ2-7	TRBV5-4	TRBD2	CASSSPTSGKYEQYF	TGTGCCAGCAGCTCACCGACTAGCGGGAAGTACGAGCAGTACTTC
NA	TRBJ2-1	TRBV27	TRBD2	CASSSGGTYNEQFF	TGTGCCAGCTCCAGCGGGGGTACTTACAATGAGCAGTTCTTC
once	TRBJ2-5	TRBV5-1	NA	CASSARGAGTLQETQYF	TGCGCCAGCAGCGCCCGTGGGGCGGGGACTTTACAAGAGACCCAGTACTTC
NA	TRBJ1-5	TRBV6-1	NA	CASSETWAGPQHF	TGTGCCAGCAGTGAGACTTGGGCGGGGCCCCAGCATTTT
NA	TRBJ2-5	TRBV11-3	TRBD2	CASSRAGGPWETQYF	TGTGCCAGCAGCCGAGCGGGGGGGCCGTGGGAGACCCAGTACTTC